This is a list of T cell receptor beta chains from one sample in a study of shared clonotypes between healthy human individuals. Assay: immunoSEQ multiplex PCR; the TCRdb copy retains only in-frame clones and omits some. The data hold 1,500,000 or so clones, with roughly 96% observed a single time. What was sequenced was naive CD4+ T cells sorted from blood. The receptors derive from a man between 25 and 39 years old in good health. Each CDR3 is given with its conserved first and last residue. Fields, in order: clone size, V gene, J gene, D gene, CDR3 protein, CDR3 DNA. A D gene is named only where the DNA matches it firmly. Clone size, where shown, is once, few, many, or a class for clones that have expanded.

>-|TRBV14|TRBJ2-7|TRBD2
CASSQEMIAGIYEQYF
TGTGCCAGCAGCCAAGAAATGATAGCGGGGATCTACGAGCAGTACTTC
>-|TRBV7-9|TRBJ2-2|-
CASQGLLKGTGELFF
TGTGCCAGCCAGGGACTCCTAAAGGGGACCGGGGAGCTGTTTTTT
>-|TRBV5-1|TRBJ1-5|TRBD1
CASSLGGVDQPQHF
TGCGCCAGCAGCCTAGGGGGCGTCGATCAGCCCCAGCATTTT
>-|TRBV4-1|TRBJ2-1|TRBD2
CASSHRLAGDYNEQFF
TGCGCCAGCAGCCATCGACTAGCGGGAGACTACAATGAGCAGTTCTTC
>once|TRBV6-1|TRBJ2-5|TRBD2
CASSAPGGTQYF
TGTGCCAGCAGTGCCCCGGGGGGTACACAGTACTTC
>few|TRBV5-1|TRBJ2-1|TRBD2
CASSRTSGYNEQFF
TGCGCCAGCAGCCGGACTAGCGGATACAATGAGCAGTTCTTC
>-|TRBV29-1|TRBJ2-7|-
CSAGWAASSYEQYF
TGCAGCGCTGGGTGGGCGGCTAGCTCCTACGAGCAGTACTTC
>few|TRBV10-1|TRBJ2-1|TRBD2
CASRSGSDNEQFF
TGCGCCTCCCGTAGCGGGAGCGACAATGAGCAGTTCTTC
>-|TRBV5-1|TRBJ2-3|-
CASSSPLGTDTQYF
TGCGCCAGCAGCTCGCCCTTGGGCACAGATACGCAGTATTTT
>once|TRBV19|TRBJ1-1|-
CASSIRGREAFF
TGTGCCAGTAGTATCAGGGGCCGGGAAGCTTTCTTT
>-|TRBV5-1|TRBJ2-1|-
CASSTQGLYNEQFF
TGCGCCAGCAGCACCCAAGGATTATACAATGAGCAGTTCTTC
>-|TRBV7-3|TRBJ2-1|TRBD2
CASSLTLAGSYNEQFF
TGTGCCAGCAGCTTAACCCTAGCGGGGTCCTACAATGAGCAGTTCTTC
>-|TRBV19|TRBJ2-6|-
CASQLSLSGANVLTF
TGTGCCAGTCAATTAAGCCTCTCTGGGGCCAACGTCCTGACTTTC
>-|TRBV5-8|TRBJ1-1|TRBD1
CASSLRTGGSTEAFF
TGTGCCAGCAGCCTACGGACAGGGGGAAGTACTGAAGCTTTCTTT
>-|TRBV7-9|TRBJ2-5|TRBD1
CASSRTGDQETQYF
TGTGCCAGCAGCCGCACAGGGGACCAAGAGACCCAGTACTTC
>-|TRBV18|TRBJ2-7|-
CASSPESGTYEQYF
TGTGCCAGCTCACCGGAGTCAGGGACCTACGAGCAGTACTTC
>-|TRBV5-1|TRBJ2-1|-
CASSTGQKSSYNEQFF
TGCGCCAGCAGCACCGGACAGAAGAGCTCCTACAATGAGCAGTTCTTC
>-|TRBV28|TRBJ2-7|TRBD2
CASSFPLAGGSYEQYF
TGTGCCAGCAGTTTCCCCCTAGCGGGAGGCTCCTACGAGCAGTACTTC
>-|TRBV6-6|TRBJ2-7|-
CASSFEGRSYEQYF
TGTGCCAGCAGCTTTGAGGGGAGGTCCTACGAGCAGTACTTC
>-|TRBV5-1|TRBJ2-7|-
CASSSWTPGDEQYF
TGCGCCAGCAGCTCCTGGACCCCTGGGGACGAGCAGTACTTC
>-|TRBV7-9|TRBJ2-1|TRBD2
CASSPSGSWGNEQFF
TGTGCCAGCAGCCCTAGCGGGAGCTGGGGCAATGAGCAGTTCTTC
>-|TRBV29-1|TRBJ2-1|-
CSVEDPGTNYNEQFF
TGCAGCGTTGAAGATCCGGGGACCAACTACAATGAGCAGTTCTTC
>-|TRBV15|TRBJ2-7|TRBD1
CATSRDPAGGSYEQYF
TGTGCCACCAGCAGAGATCCGGCAGGGGGCTCCTACGAGCAGTACTTC
>-|TRBV5-4|TRBJ2-7|TRBD2
CASSFGLVYSHEQYF
TGTGCCAGCAGCTTCGGACTAGTTTATTCCCACGAGCAGTACTTC
>-|TRBV7-8|TRBJ1-1|-
CASSSTWGRPNTEAFF
TGTGCCAGCAGCTCCACTTGGGGGCGCCCGAACACTGAAGCTTTCTTT
>-|TRBV19|TRBJ2-2|TRBD1
CASSILTGRNTGELFF
TGTGCCAGTAGTATTCTGACAGGGAGGAACACCGGGGAGCTGTTTTTT
>-|TRBV7-6|TRBJ2-6|-
CASSLVKGAGANVLTF
TGTGCCAGCAGCTTGGTTAAGGGGGCTGGGGCCAACGTCCTGACTTTC
>once|TRBV7-6|TRBJ2-1|-
CASSLALGDNEQFF
TGTGCCAGCAGCTTAGCGTTGGGGGACAATGAGCAGTTCTTC
>once|TRBV2|TRBJ2-2|-
CASSEVAGRELFF
TGTGCCAGCAGTGAAGTGGCGGGAAGGGAGCTGTTTTTT
>-|TRBV19|TRBJ1-1|TRBD1
CASSGTGRRLSGRMNTEAFF
TGTGCCAGTAGCGGGACAGGGCGAAGGTTAAGCGGAAGGATGAACACTGAAGCTTTCTTT
>-|TRBV9|TRBJ1-1|-
CASSVGTVDEAFF
TGTGCCAGCAGCGTAGGGACAGTAGATGAAGCTTTCTTT
>-|TRBV5-6|TRBJ2-1|-
CASSKRYNEQFF
TGTGCCAGCTCTAAGCGGTACAATGAGCAGTTCTTC
>-|TRBV7-2|TRBJ2-7|-
CASGKAGPYEQYF
TGTGCCAGCGGTAAGGCGGGACCCTACGAGCAGTACTTC
>-|TRBV7-9|TRBJ2-4|-
CASSLLSEGVAKNIQYF
TGTGCCAGCAGCTTACTATCAGAAGGAGTAGCCAAAAACATTCAGTACTTC
>-|TRBV6-1|TRBJ2-1|TRBD1
CASVTGAYNEQFF
TGTGCCAGCGTGACAGGGGCCTACAATGAGCAGTTCTTC
>-|TRBV7-6|TRBJ2-1|-
CASSKGTSYNEQFF
TGTGCCAGCAGCAAAGGGACCTCCTACAATGAGCAGTTCTTC
>-|TRBV5-1|TRBJ2-3|TRBD2
CASSLGLAGSTDTQYF
TGCGCCAGCAGCTTGGGTCTAGCGGGGAGCACAGATACGCAGTATTTT
>-|TRBV7-8|TRBJ1-2|TRBD1
CASSSLPGQGYGYTF
TGTGCCAGCAGCTCCTTACCGGGACAGGGGTATGGCTACACCTTC
>-|TRBV27|TRBJ2-3|-
CASSPEGVLGDTQYF
TGTGCCAGCAGTCCTGAAGGGGTTTTGGGAGATACGCAGTATTTT
>-|TRBV10-3|TRBJ1-5|TRBD1
CATGTGSYSNQPQHF
TGTGCCACTGGGACAGGGAGCTATAGCAATCAGCCCCAGCATTTT
>-|TRBV7-8|TRBJ1-2|TRBD1
CASDRHGRTGVGYGYTF
TGTGCCAGCGATCGCCACGGGAGGACAGGGGTGGGCTATGGCTACACCTTC
>-|TRBV28|TRBJ1-4|-
CASSLSGTTTNEKLFF
TGTGCCAGCAGTTTATCGGGGACAACAACTAATGAAAAACTGTTTTTT
>-|TRBV9|TRBJ2-1|-
CASSPTPHNEQFF
TGTGCCAGCAGCCCCACACCTCACAATGAGCAGTTCTTC
>-|TRBV5-1|TRBJ2-1|-
CASSRLAKSSYNEQFF
TGCGCCAGCAGCAGGCTAGCGAAGAGCTCCTACAATGAGCAGTTCTTC
>-|TRBV4-2|TRBJ1-3|TRBD1
CASSQDGGQGAGNTIYF
TGTGCCAGCAGCCAAGACGGAGGACAGGGCGCTGGAAACACCATATATTTT